This entry lists 15 T cell receptor beta chains sequenced from one sample in a study of blood T cell repertoires in COVID-19. Profiled with immunoSEQ multiplex PCR; TCRdb holds only in-frame clones, not every one. The sample lists about 220,000 clones, 80% occurring once. Sequenced input: peripheral blood. The receptors stem from a human donor in a cohort sampled during active COVID-19.

This clone has a single count. The V call is TRBV9, the J call TRBJ2-6; D unclear. The CDR3 is 15 amino acids. Per germline, CDR1 SGDLS and CDR2 YYNGEE. Trimming cost V 0 bases and J 2 bases, with 6 bases left between them. The CDR3 is CASSVAGTGANVLTF. The CDR3 coding sequence is TGTGCCAGCAGCGTAGCTGGCACTGGGGCCAACGTCCTGACTTTC.

The rearrangement links TRBV4-3 to TRBJ2-1; D is perhaps TRBD2 (5 bases). The CDR3 loop spans 15 amino acids. V lost 6 bases and J lost 3, with 15 bases in between. CDR1 and CDR2 from the germline V gene are LGHNA and YSLEER. The CDR3 region is CASSSGLAVYNEQFF. The CDR3 nucleotides read TGCGCCAGCAGTTCTGGGCTAGCAGTCTACAATGAGCAGTTCTTC.

This clone was recorded only once. The CDR3 spells CASSQTSGRSNEQFF. In DNA, the CDR3 is TGTGCCAGCAGTCAGACTAGCGGGAGGAGCAATGAGCAGTTCTTC. The rearrangement uses TRBV7-3 and TRBJ2-1; 13 bases fit TRBD2. With 6 bases clipped from V and 6 bases from J, the junction kept 5 bases outside the gene matches. In germline, CDR1 is SGHTA, CDR2 FQGTGA. The CDR3 is 15 residues long.

This chain connects TRBV19 to TRBJ1-3; D ambiguous. V lost 3 bases and J 0 bases, leaving 6 bases between the germline ends. Germline loops: CDR1 LNHDA, CDR2 SQIVND (reference sequence). This CDR3 has 14 residues. The CDR3 DNA is TGTGCCAGTAGTATTCTTCGCTCTGGAAACACCATATATTTT. Its protein is CASSILRSGNTIYF.

V is TRBV6-2 or TRBV6-3 and J is TRBJ2-7; 8 bases agree with TRBD2. CDR1 is MNHEY, CDR2 SVGEGT, per germline. The CDR3 is made up of 15 amino acids. The J segment lost 2 bases and the V segment lost 3 bases, leaving 6 bases of the junction unmatched. The CDR3 DNA reads as TGTGCCAGCAGTTATTTCCCAGCGGGGGCCTACGAGCAGTACTTC. It specifies CASSYFPAGAYEQYF.

The chain joins TRBV18 to TRBJ1-1; 8 bases line up with TRBD1. The V segment lost 4 bases and the J segment 0 bases; nucleotides outside the gene matches: 4. CDR1 is KGHSH and CDR2 is LQKENI in the germline V gene. This CDR3 is built from 15 residues. The CDR3 reads CASSLIRGLNTEAFF. Written as DNA, the CDR3 is TGTGCCAGCTCACTGATCAGGGGGCTGAACACTGAAGCTTTCTTT.

The chain recombines TRBV6-1 with TRBJ2-7, with 8 bases that match TRBD1. J gave up 4 bases and V 2 bases, and 4 bases lay outside the gene matches. Germline CDR1 reads MNHNS; CDR2 reads SASEGT. This CDR3 has 14 amino acids. CDR3 nucleotides: TGTGCCAGCAGTGAATTAGGACAGGGTTACGAGCAGTACTTC. This gives the protein CASSELGQGYEQYF.

The chain uses TRBV28 and TRBJ2-7; D is perhaps TRBD2 (5 bases). The ends were cut back, 6 bases at V and 3 bases at J, with 21 bases in the middle. This CDR3 comprises 16 residues. Looked up from germline, CDR1 is MDHEN and CDR2 is SYDVKM. This chain's CDR3 is CASSPSGLYALYEQYF. The CDR3 bases are TGTGCCAGCAGCCCTTCAGGACTCTACGCCCTCTACGAGCAGTACTTC.

This clone was detected once. The chain carries TRBV19 and TRBJ1-4; possibly TRBD1 for D (6 bases). Germline V lookup: CDR1 LNHDA, CDR2 SQIVND (reference sequence). With 7 bases removed from V and 2 bases from J, the gap between germline ends came to 11 bases. This CDR3 has 14 residues. CDR3 in DNA: TGTGCCAGTACCCGGACAGTGACTAATGAAAAACTGTTTTTT. As protein: CASTRTVTNEKLFF. Based on the CDR3 plus reference TRBV19 and TRBJ1-4, the full variable domain is DGGITQSPKYLFRKEGQNVTLSCEQNLNHDAMYWYRQDPGQGLRLIYYSQIVNDFQKGDIAEGYSVSREKKESFPLTVTSAQKNPTAFYLCASTRTVTNEKLFFGSGTQLSVL.

V is TRBV4-1 and J is TRBJ1-1; 8 bases line up with TRBD1. The CDR3 spans 15 residues. CDR1 and CDR2 from the germline V gene are MGHRA and YSYEKL. V trimming: 4 bases; J trimming: 6 bases; junction bases outside the gene matches: 10. This CDR3 reads CASSRPQGAGAEAFF. The CDR3 nucleotides are TGCGCCAGCAGCCGGCCTCAGGGGGCGGGGGCTGAAGCTTTCTTT.

This clone is medium-sized (0.01 to 0.1%) in the sample. This chain joins TRBV27 and TRBJ2-5; D is possibly TRBD1 (5 bases). The CDR3 totals 14 residues. The V gene lost 0 bases and the J gene lost 4 bases, with 9 bases spanning the gap. Germline-derived CDR1 and CDR2 are MNHEY and SMNVEV (reference sequence). CDR3 protein: CASSLSGGAETQYF. In nucleotides, the CDR3 is TGTGCCAGCAGTTTATCGGGTGGGGCAGAGACCCAGTACTTC.

CDR3 DNA sequence: TGTGCCAGCAGCTCCACGGGACAGGGGGCAGGCGAGCAGTACTTC. It codes for CASSSTGQGAGEQYF. The chain recombines TRBV7-2 with TRBJ2-7; 12 bases agree with TRBD1. The CDR3 covers 15 residues. Trimming at V came to 4 bases and at J to 6 bases, leaving 7 bases not matched to a gene. Germline-derived CDR1 and CDR2 are SGHTA and FQGNSA.

J is TRBJ1-5 and V is TRBV9; the match to TRBD1 covers 7 bases. The germline V gene encodes CDR1 SGDLS and CDR2 YYNGEE. The V and J ends lost 0 bases and 6 bases, in that order; junction bases with no gene match: 6. This CDR3 is 15 amino acids long. CDR3 in DNA: TGTGCCAGCAGCGTAGACGCAGGGGGTAGTCAGCCCCAGCATTTT. Protein sequence: CASSVDAGGSQPQHF.

This chain joins TRBV28 and TRBJ1-1; 8 bases agree with TRBD1. The CDR3 spans 12 residues. The germline V gene has CDR1 MDHEN and CDR2 SYDVKM. Trimming took 2 bases from V and 12 from J; bases not matched to a gene: 5. CDR3 sequence: CASSLQTGGSFF. CDR3 DNA: TGTGCCAGCAGTTTACAAACAGGGGGTTCTTTCTTT.

This clone was counted a few times. The DNA for the CDR3 is TGTGCCAGCAGTTTAGACGGGGGTACAACTAATGAAAAACTGTTTTTT. Translation gives CASSLDGGTTNEKLFF. The chain recombines TRBV27 with TRBJ1-4, with D perhaps TRBD1 (5 bases). V was cut by 2 bases and J by 0 bases, with 10 bases left in between. The germline gives CDR1 MNHEY, CDR2 SMNVEV (reference sequence). The CDR3 spans 16 residues.